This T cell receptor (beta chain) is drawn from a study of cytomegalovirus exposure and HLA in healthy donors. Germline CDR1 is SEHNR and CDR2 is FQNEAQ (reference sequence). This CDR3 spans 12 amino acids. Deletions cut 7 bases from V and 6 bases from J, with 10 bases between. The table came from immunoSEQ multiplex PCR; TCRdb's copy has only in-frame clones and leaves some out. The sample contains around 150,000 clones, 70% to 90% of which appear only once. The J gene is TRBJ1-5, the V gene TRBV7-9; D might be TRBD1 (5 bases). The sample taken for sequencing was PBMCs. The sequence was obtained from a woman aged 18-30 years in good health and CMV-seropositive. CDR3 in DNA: TGTGCCAGCACCCTCGGGGGTCAGCCCCAGCATTTT. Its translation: CASTLGGQPQHF.